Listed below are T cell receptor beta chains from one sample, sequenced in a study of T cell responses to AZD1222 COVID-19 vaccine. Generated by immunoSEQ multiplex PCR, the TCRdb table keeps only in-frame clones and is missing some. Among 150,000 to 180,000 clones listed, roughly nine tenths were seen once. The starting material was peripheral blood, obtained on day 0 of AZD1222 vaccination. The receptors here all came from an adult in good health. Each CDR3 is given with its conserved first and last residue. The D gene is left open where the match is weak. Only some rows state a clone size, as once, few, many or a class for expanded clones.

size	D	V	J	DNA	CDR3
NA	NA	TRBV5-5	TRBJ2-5	TGTGCCAGCAGCTTTGCTAGCCGAGAGACCCAGTACTTC	CASSFASRETQYF
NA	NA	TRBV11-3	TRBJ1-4	TGTGCCAGCAGCGCTGGGATTAATGAAAAACTGTTTTTT	CASSAGINEKLFF
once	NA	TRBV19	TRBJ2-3	TGTGCCAGTAGTATAGGGGTTAGGGCAGGGTATGGTACGCAGTATTTT	CASSIGVRAGYGTQYF
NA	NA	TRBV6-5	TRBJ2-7	TGTGCCAGCAGGACGTCCCGGGACAAATACGAGCAGTACTTC	CASRTSRDKYEQYF
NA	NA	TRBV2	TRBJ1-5	TGTGCCAGCAGTGAAACAGGGAACCCCCAGCCCCAGCATTTT	CASSETGNPQPQHF
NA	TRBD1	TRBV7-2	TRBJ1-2	TGTGCCAGCTCCCGCACAGGGGCTATCGGCTACACCTTC	CASSRTGAIGYTF
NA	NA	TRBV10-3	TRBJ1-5	TGTGCCATCAGTGAGGGTCAGAATCAGCCCCAGCATTTT	CAISEGQNQPQHF
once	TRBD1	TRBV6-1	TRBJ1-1	TGTGCCAGCAGTGAGGACAGGGGGATCGGATACACTGAAGCTTTCTTT	CASSEDRGIGYTEAFF
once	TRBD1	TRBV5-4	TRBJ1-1	TGTGCCAGCAGCCCTACAGGGGGAGGCCAAAACACTGAAGCTTTCTTT	CASSPTGGGQNTEAFF
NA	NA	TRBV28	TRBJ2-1	TGTGCCAGCAGTGAATCGGGGTACTCCTACAATGAGCAGTTCTTC	CASSESGYSYNEQFF
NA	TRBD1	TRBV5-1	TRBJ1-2	TGCGCCAGCAGCCCGGGACAGGGGATAGGCTACACCTTC	CASSPGQGIGYTF
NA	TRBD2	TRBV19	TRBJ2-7	TGTGCCAGTAGTATTTCCCTAGCGGGAGGCAAGGAGCAGTACTTC	CASSISLAGGKEQYF
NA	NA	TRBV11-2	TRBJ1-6	TGTGCCAGCAGCTTAGGCCCGGGGAGGGTTTCACCCCTCCACTTT	CASSLGPGRVSPLHF
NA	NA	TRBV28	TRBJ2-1	TGTGCCAGCAGCCGCAACCAGGGTGAGCAGTTCTTC	CASSRNQGEQFF
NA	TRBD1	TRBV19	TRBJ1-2	TGTGCCAGTAGTATCTACAGGGGGGACTATGGCTACACCTTC	CASSIYRGDYGYTF
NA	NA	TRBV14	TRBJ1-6	TGTGCCAGCAGCCAAGTGGAGGGGATAGGGAATTCACCCCTCCACTTT	CASSQVEGIGNSPLHF
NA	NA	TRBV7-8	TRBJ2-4	TGTGCCAGCAGCTTAGGAGGGGCCTGGCCCCAGTTAGCCAAAAACATTCAGTACTTC	CASSLGGAWPQLAKNIQYF
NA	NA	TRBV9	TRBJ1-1	TGTGCCAGCAGCTTGAGGCTAGACACTGAAGCTTTCTTT	CASSLRLDTEAFF
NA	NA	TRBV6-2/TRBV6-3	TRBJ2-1	TGTGCCAGCAGCCTTCCGGGGACCTACAATGAGCAGTTCTTC	CASSLPGTYNEQFF
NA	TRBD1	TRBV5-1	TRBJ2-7	TGCGCCAGCAGTTCAAGGACAGGGGGGACCCAGGACTTGGAGCAGTACTTC	CASSSRTGGTQDLEQYF
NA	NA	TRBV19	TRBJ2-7	TGTGCCAGTACCCTGTTTCGCACAGATCCCTCCTACGAGCAGTACTTC	CASTLFRTDPSYEQYF
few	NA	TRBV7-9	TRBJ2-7	TGTGCCAGCAGCTTAGACCCCCCGACAGGAAGCTCCTACGAGCAGTACTTC	CASSLDPPTGSSYEQYF
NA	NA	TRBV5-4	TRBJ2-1	TGTGCCAGCAGCTTTGCCGGGGGGCCGAGCTCCTACAATGAGCAGTTCTTC	CASSFAGGPSSYNEQFF
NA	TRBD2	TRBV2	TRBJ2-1	TGTGCCAGCAGAAGGACTAGCGGGGACTTTTCCTACAATGAGCAGTTCTTC	CASRRTSGDFSYNEQFF